This TCR beta chain is from a study of blood T cell repertoires in COVID-19. Generated by immunoSEQ multiplex PCR, the TCRdb table keeps only in-frame clones and is missing some. The repertoire holds about 310,000 clones, roughly 86% seen once, with around 9% in the top ten. Source material: PBMCs or T cells enriched from blood (not recorded which). This TCR came from a woman aged 25-40 years who had recovered from COVID-19.

In nucleotides, the CDR3 is TGTGCCAGCAGCTTAGTGTGGGGGGGAGGGTACGAGCAGTACTTC. Protein: CASSLVWGGGYEQYF. The chain has TRBV7-2 and TRBJ2-7, with 7 positions matching TRBD2. CDR3 length: 15 residues. Germline values: CDR1 SGHTA, CDR2 FQGNSA. The trim removed 1 base at V and 4 bases at J, leaving 7 bases unmatched.